These T cell receptor beta chains were read from a single sample in a study of blood T cell repertoires in COVID-19. Sequencing was performed with immunoSEQ multiplex PCR; in TCRdb, only in-frame clones are kept and a portion is missing. The repertoire holds more than 100,000 clones, with 80% to 90% as singletons. The specimen sequenced was peripheral blood. The receptors derive from a man aged 35 to 55 with acute or convalescent COVID-19. Both conserved end residues are trimmed from each CDR3. Size is stated for part of the rows, as once, few or many counts, or as a class when the clone is expanded.

>NA|TRBJ1-6|TRBV5-4
ATQNRKGASPLH
>NA|TRBJ2-5|TRBV2
ASYSGVHQETQY
>NA|TRBJ2-1|TRBV11-3
ASSLKTGGFNEQF
>NA|TRBJ1-5|TRBV5-1
ASSLSGFSNQPQH
>NA|TRBJ2-2|TRBV2
ASSYRRGDFGELF
>NA|TRBJ1-1|TRBV7-8
ASSLKARENTEAF
>once|TRBJ1-4|TRBV4-1
ASSQEGGRDEKLF
>NA|TRBJ2-3|TRBV11-3
ASSLVPGDTQY
>NA|TRBJ2-7|TRBV7-2
ASTGGGGNYEQY
>NA|TRBJ2-1|TRBV7-2
ASSLFPVLNEQF
>NA|TRBJ2-7|TRBV12-3/TRBV12-4
ASSGTLGLEQY
>NA|TRBJ1-6|TRBV5-6
ASSRQDSPLH
>once|TRBJ2-7|TRBV19
ASRAGTRTYEQY
>NA|TRBJ2-1|TRBV10-1
ASSESTGEQF
>NA|TRBJ1-2|TRBV7-2
ASSLAGRTSYGYT
>NA|TRBJ2-1|TRBV10-1
ASSARDRDNEQF
>few|TRBJ2-7|TRBV27
ASSPGTGAGEQY
>NA|TRBJ1-2|TRBV29-1
SALDRGRPFGGYT
>NA|TRBJ1-2|TRBV30
AWIREVTGNGYT
>NA|TRBJ2-2|TRBV5-1
ASSSSGTPNTGELF
>few|TRBJ1-1|TRBV18
ASSPGVGATEAF
>NA|TRBJ2-3|TRBV5-1
ASSLVGGDRTDTQY
>NA|TRBJ1-1|TRBV27
ASSPYSIDRGGTEAF
>NA|TRBJ1-6|TRBV19
ASSINRANSPLH
>once|TRBJ1-6|TRBV29-1
SGPGGAGYNSPLH
>NA|TRBJ1-1|TRBV30
AWRTANTEAF
>NA|TRBJ2-3|TRBV6-5
ASSSTLATDTQY
>NA|TRBJ1-2|TRBV6-5
ASTNRTGGYGYT
>NA|TRBJ1-1|TRBV29-1
SVEYSRGAF
>NA|TRBJ2-3|TRBV11-3
ASSLTSGRAQY
>NA|TRBJ2-3|TRBV18
ASSVGTAATDTQY
>NA|TRBJ2-3|TRBV24-1
ATSDPGQGARDTQY
>few|TRBJ1-3|TRBV11-2
ASSLESPGTITIY
>NA|TRBJ1-5|TRBV11-2
ASSLGVQYQPQH
>NA|TRBJ1-5|TRBV19
ASSMSSGFAVRNQPQH
>NA|TRBJ2-2|TRBV2
ASSGSNTGELF
>NA|TRBJ1-5|TRBV20-1
SASPRRDFNNQPQH